This T cell receptor (beta chain) is from a study of blood T cell repertoires in COVID-19. Assay: immunoSEQ multiplex PCR; the TCRdb copy retains only in-frame clones and omits some. The repertoire holds 150,000 or so clones, with about four fifths as singletons. The CDR3 has 13 residues. The V and J ends lost 1 base and 4 bases respectively, with 7 bases between them. The chain combines TRBV12-3 or TRBV12-4 with TRBJ1-2; possibly TRBD1 for D (5 bases). This receptor was obtained from a human donor with acute or convalescent COVID-19. The donor label of this sample is uncertain. The sequenced sample consisted of peripheral blood. The CDR3 coding sequence is TGTGCCAGCAGTTTAGGGACATCCTATGGCTACACCTTC. Translated, it gives CASSLGTSYGYTF.